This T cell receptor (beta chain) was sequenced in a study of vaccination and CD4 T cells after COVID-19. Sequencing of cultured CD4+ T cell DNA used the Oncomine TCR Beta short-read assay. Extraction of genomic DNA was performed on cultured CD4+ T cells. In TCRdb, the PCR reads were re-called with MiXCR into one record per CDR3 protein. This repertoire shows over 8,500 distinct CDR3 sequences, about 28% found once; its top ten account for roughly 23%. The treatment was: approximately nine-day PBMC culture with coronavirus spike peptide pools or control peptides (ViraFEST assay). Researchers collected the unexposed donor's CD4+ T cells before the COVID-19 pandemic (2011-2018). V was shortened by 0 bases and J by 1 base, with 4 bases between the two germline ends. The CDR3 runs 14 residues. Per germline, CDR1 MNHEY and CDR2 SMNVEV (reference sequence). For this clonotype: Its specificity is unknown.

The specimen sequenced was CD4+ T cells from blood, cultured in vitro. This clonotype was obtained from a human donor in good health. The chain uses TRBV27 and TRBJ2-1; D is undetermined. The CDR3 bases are TGTGCCAGCAGTTTATCCCCATCCTACAATGAGCAGTTCTTC. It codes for CASSLSPSYNEQFF.